A selection of T cell receptor beta chains follows, all from one sample in a study of cytomegalovirus exposure and HLA in healthy donors. The protocol was immunoSEQ multiplex PCR, while the TCRdb copy is restricted to in-frame clones and leaves out a portion. The sample lists 150,000 to 180,000 clones; 75% to 85% were seen once. Sequencing was done on a sample of PBMCs. These receptors came from a woman aged 40 to 50 in good health and CMV-seropositive. The CDR3 runs from the conserved cysteine through the conserved F or W. A D gene is named only where the DNA matches it firmly. Clone size appears in some rows only: once, few, many, or a class for an expanded clone.

.	TRBV19	TRBJ1-4	.	TGTGCCAGTAAGAATCAGGGGCGGACTAATGAAAAACTGTTTTTT	CASKNQGRTNEKLFF
.	TRBV2	TRBJ2-7	.	TGTGCCAGCAGTGGGGGGGAACTGACAGGGACCTACGAGCAGTACTTC	CASSGGELTGTYEQYF
.	TRBV18	TRBJ1-1	.	TGTGCCAGCTCCCAATCAGAGAACACTGAAGCTTTCTTT	CASSQSENTEAFF
.	TRBV6-6	TRBJ1-2	TRBD1	TGTGCCAGCAATTCATTCAGGGGGATGTTGAGAAGTGGCTACACCTTC	CASNSFRGMLRSGYTF
once	TRBV12-5	TRBJ2-2	TRBD1	TGTGCTAGTGGTTTGGTAAATCAACAGGGGGCCGCGAACACCGGGGAGCTGTTTTTT	CASGLVNQQGAANTGELFF
.	TRBV28	TRBJ2-3	TRBD2	TGTGCCAGCCGCGAAAGCGGGAGGACAGATACGCAGTATTTT	CASRESGRTDTQYF
.	TRBV19	TRBJ2-4	TRBD2	TGTGCCAGTAGTATAGTTCCTAGCGGGGGTTTTCTAGCCAAAAACATTCAGTACTTC	CASSIVPSGGFLAKNIQYF
.	TRBV7-3	TRBJ2-1	.	TGTGCCAGCGAGTCTGAGGACAATGAGCAGTTCTTC	CASESEDNEQFF
.	TRBV27	TRBJ2-4	TRBD2	TGTGCCAGCAGTTTGACTAGCGGGAGATTTGTCAAAAACATTCAGTACTTC	CASSLTSGRFVKNIQYF
once	TRBV5-1	TRBJ2-7	TRBD2	TGCGCCAGCAGCTTGAGCGGGGGAACCTACGAGCAGTACTTC	CASSLSGGTYEQYF
.	TRBV6-4	TRBJ2-3	TRBD2	TGTGCCAGCAGTGGTTTAGCGGGAGATACGCAGTATTTT	CASSGLAGDTQYF
.	TRBV2	TRBJ2-5	TRBD2	TGTGCCAGCAGCCAACTAGCGGGTTCCTTGGAGACCCAGTACTTC	CASSQLAGSLETQYF
.	TRBV27	TRBJ2-4	.	TGTGCCAGCAGTTACAGTGGCAAAAACATTCAGTACTTC	CASSYSGKNIQYF
.	TRBV19	TRBJ1-1	TRBD1	TGTGCCAGTAGTCCATGGACAGGGGGAAAGGACACTGAAGCTTTCTTT	CASSPWTGGKDTEAFF
few	TRBV6-1	TRBJ2-1	.	TGTGCCAGCAGTACTAGGGGGGGCTACAATGAGCAGTTCTTC	CASSTRGGYNEQFF
once	TRBV27	TRBJ2-1	TRBD2	TGTGCCAGCAGTTTATTCTCCACTAGCGGAAACTACAATGAGCAGTTCTTC	CASSLFSTSGNYNEQFF
.	TRBV15	TRBJ2-2	TRBD1	TGTGCCACCGGGGGACAGGGGTACACCGGGGAGCTGTTTTTT	CATGGQGYTGELFF
.	TRBV6-1	TRBJ2-3	TRBD2	TGTGCCAGCAGTGAAATCGGGAGGACAGATACGCAGTATTTT	CASSEIGRTDTQYF
.	TRBV6-4	TRBJ2-7	TRBD1	TGTGCCAGCAGTGCGGACAGGGCAGGGGAGCAGTACTTC	CASSADRAGEQYF
.	TRBV27	TRBJ2-2	.	TGTGCCAGCAGTTACGGACTCCACGGGGAGCTGTTTTTT	CASSYGLHGELFF
.	TRBV11-2	TRBJ2-5	.	TGTGCCAGCAGCCGGACGGGGAAAGAGACCCAGTACTTC	CASSRTGKETQYF
.	TRBV7-9	TRBJ2-2	.	TGTGCCAGCAGCTTACCGGGACATATGTCCGGGGAGCTGTTTTTT	CASSLPGHMSGELFF